This TCR beta chain was identified during a study of blood T cell repertoires in COVID-19. Study in general: Specimens from acute and convalescent COVID-19 originated in the United States, Italy and Spain. PBMCs, B-cell-depleted T cells, or T cells provided the cDNA or gDNA that made up the material.

As processed by the authors: Quantification of nucleated cells was approximated via reference gene primer amplification. The method was immunoSEQ multiplex PCR; TCRdb's version includes in-frame clones alone and lacks a portion of them. V and J calls and clone size are as listed in that table; D and trimming were resolved from the DNA. The sample has nearly 95,000 clones, around 87% seen once; the top ten hold 6% to 9.5%. The germline V gene has CDR1 SGHVS and CDR2 FQNEAQ. V gave up 3 bases and J gave up 0 bases; unmatched junction bases: 4. The CDR3 totals 17 residues. The chain recombines TRBV7-8 with TRBJ2-2; 10 bases map to TRBD2. This sequence was found in a human donor with acute or convalescent COVID-19. The donor label of this sample is uncertain. The sequencing input was peripheral blood. CDR3 nucleotide sequence: TGTGCCAGCAGCTTTCTAGCGGGGGTACCGAACACCGGGGAGCTGTTTTTT. Translated: CASSFLAGVPNTGELFF.